These T cell receptor beta chains were read from a single sample in a study of blood T cell repertoires in COVID-19. Method: immunoSEQ multiplex PCR; TCRdb's copy keeps in-frame clones and lacks some. The sample shows roughly 360,000 clones, around 83% of them seen only once. The sample taken for sequencing was PBMCs or T cells enriched from blood (not recorded which). The receptors were gathered from a woman between 50 and 59 years old who had recovered from COVID-19. The CDR3 runs from the conserved cysteine through the conserved F or W. The D gene is left open where the match is weak. Only part of the rows carry a size: once, few, many, or a class if the clone is expanded.

CDR3: CASSSLRQANTEAFF; DNA: TGTGCCAGCAGTTCCCTTCGACAGGCTAACACTGAAGCTTTCTTT; J: TRBJ1-1; V: TRBV27; D: .; size: .
CDR3: CASSQQPRQQIYEQYF; DNA: TGTGCCAGCAGCCAACAACCGAGACAGCAAATCTACGAGCAGTACTTC; J: TRBJ2-7; V: TRBV3-1/TRBV3-2; D: .; size: .
CDR3: CARRAGVSYEQYF; DNA: TGTGCCAGAAGAGCAGGGGTATCCTACGAGCAGTACTTC; J: TRBJ2-7; V: TRBV28; D: .; size: .
CDR3: CASSQGARETQYF; DNA: TGTGCCAGCAGCCAAGGTGCGCGGGAGACCCAGTACTTC; J: TRBJ2-5; V: TRBV14; D: .; size: .
CDR3: CASSPRTSGSIGEQYF; DNA: TGCGCCAGCAGCCCCAGGACTAGCGGGAGTATCGGAGAGCAGTACTTC; J: TRBJ2-7; V: TRBV5-1; D: TRBD2; size: .
CDR3: CASSPRLAGGYEQYF; DNA: TGTGCCAGCAGTCCCCGACTAGCGGGGGGTTACGAGCAGTACTTC; J: TRBJ2-7; V: TRBV27; D: TRBD2; size: .
CDR3: CASSFPGDTEAFF; DNA: TGTGCCAGCAGTTTCCCAGGGGACACTGAAGCTTTCTTT; J: TRBJ1-1; V: TRBV6-5; D: .; size: .
CDR3: CASGSTGSQPQHF; DNA: TGTGCCAGCGGATCGACAGGGAGTCAGCCCCAGCATTTT; J: TRBJ1-5; V: TRBV27; D: TRBD1; size: .
CDR3: CASSIDPRGGDQPQHF; DNA: TGTGCCAGTAGTATAGATCCCCGAGGGGGGGATCAGCCCCAGCATTTT; J: TRBJ1-5; V: TRBV19; D: .; size: .
CDR3: CSVGGRGESEAFF; DNA: TGCAGCGTTGGCGGCAGGGGTGAGTCTGAAGCTTTCTTT; J: TRBJ1-1; V: TRBV29-1; D: .; size: .
CDR3: CAIGSMDEQYF; DNA: TGTGCCATCGGGAGCATGGACGAGCAGTACTTC; J: TRBJ2-7; V: TRBV10-3; D: .; size: .
CDR3: CASSPGPQSEAFF; DNA: TGCGCCAGCAGCCCAGGCCCACAGAGTGAAGCTTTCTTT; J: TRBJ1-1; V: TRBV4-1; D: .; size: .
CDR3: CASRSRDRANYGYTF; DNA: TGCGCCAGCAGGTCGCGGGACCGAGCTAACTATGGCTACACCTTC; J: TRBJ1-2; V: TRBV5-1; D: .; size: .
CDR3: CAWGILGRGTEAFF; DNA: TGTGCCTGGGGGATCTTGGGCCGTGGTACTGAAGCTTTCTTT; J: TRBJ1-1; V: TRBV30; D: .; size: .
CDR3: CASSTQYATNEKLFF; DNA: TGTGCCAGCAGCACACAGTACGCAACTAATGAAAAACTGTTTTTT; J: TRBJ1-4; V: TRBV5-6; D: .; size: .
CDR3: CASSIAGTKNIQYF; DNA: TGTGCCAGTAGTATAGCGGGAACCAAAAACATTCAGTACTTC; J: TRBJ2-4; V: TRBV19; D: .; size: .
CDR3: CSGLWSYGYTF; DNA: TGCAGTGGGCTCTGGTCCTATGGCTACACCTTC; J: TRBJ1-2; V: TRBV20-1; D: .; size: .
CDR3: CASSLYHVQANYGYTF; DNA: TGTGCCAGCAGCTTGTACCACGTCCAGGCTAACTATGGCTACACCTTC; J: TRBJ1-2; V: TRBV5-4; D: .; size: .
CDR3: CASRTATRNTIYF; DNA: TGTGCCAGCAGGACAGCTACCCGAAACACCATATATTTT; J: TRBJ1-3; V: TRBV2; D: .; size: .
CDR3: CASSMEGGTYNSPLHF; DNA: TGTGCCAGTAGTATGGAAGGGGGCACCTATAATTCACCCCTCCACTTT; J: TRBJ1-6; V: TRBV19; D: TRBD1; size: few
CDR3: CASRQSAGGEAFF; DNA: TGTGCCAGCCGACAATCGGCGGGGGGTGAAGCTTTCTTT; J: TRBJ1-1; V: TRBV18; D: .; size: .